The 21 T cell receptor beta chains below all came from one sample that was sequenced in a study of shared clonotypes between healthy human individuals. Clones were sequenced by immunoSEQ multiplex PCR, and TCRdb holds only the in-frame ones, with some missing. The sample contains some 1.5 million clones, 95% to 99% of which appear only once. The specimen was naive CD4+ T cells sorted from blood. Described subset: CD45RA+ positively selected. The receptors derive from a man between 25 and 39 years old in good health.

This chain links TRBV9 with TRBJ2-5; D is possibly TRBD2 (5 bases). CDR3 size: 15 residues. Trimming removed 0 bases at V and 2 bases at J, with 11 bases between. CDR1 is SGDLS, CDR2 YYNGEE, per germline. The CDR3 sequence: CASSVDLPGQETQYF. The CDR3 DNA follows: TGTGCCAGCAGCGTAGACCTCCCGGGGCAAGAGACCCAGTACTTC.

The genes are TRBV5-1 and TRBJ2-7; a weak D match, TRBD2 (5 bases). Trimming left V 4 bases short and J 0 bases short, with 8 bases between. Germline-derived CDR1 and CDR2 are SGHRS and YFSETQ. The CDR3 has 13 residues. This chain's CDR3 is CASSVAFSYEQYF. CDR3 in DNA: TGCGCCAGCAGCGTAGCGTTCTCCTACGAGCAGTACTTC.

This chain uses TRBV6-5 with TRBJ1-1; possible D gene TRBD1, 6 bases. Trimming left V 8 bases short and J 5 bases short, with 15 bases between. This CDR3 is 13 amino acids long. From germline, CDR1 is MNHEY and CDR2 SVGAGI. In nucleotides, the CDR3 is TGTGCCAGCGGAATACAGGGTTTAACTGAAGCTTTCTTT. It encodes CASGIQGLTEAFF.

The V gene is TRBV9, the J gene TRBJ2-7; TRBD2 might be the D (6 bases). This CDR3 contains 14 residues. V gave up 4 bases and J gave up 3 bases, with 14 bases separating them. Germline V gene sequence: CDR1 SGDLS, CDR2 YYNGEE. The CDR3 nucleotides are TGTGCCAGCAGCCCCCGCGGGCGGGACTACGAGCAGTACTTC. It encodes CASSPRGRDYEQYF.

Remarks on this clone: The same CDR3 is also encoded by other DNA sequences in this sample. The chain is built from TRBV10-3 and TRBJ2-3, with 9 bases that match TRBD2. From germline, CDR1 is ENHRY and CDR2 SYGVKD. After removal of 8 bases from V and 0 bases from J, the junction contained 0 bases not matched to a gene. There are 13 residues in the CDR3. CDR3 sequence reads: CAIGTSSTDTQYF. DNA for the CDR3: TGTGCCATCGGGACTAGCAGCACAGATACGCAGTATTTT.

The genes are TRBV30 and TRBJ1-4, with D perhaps matching TRBD1 (5 bases). The length of the CDR3 is 15 residues. CDR1 and CDR2 (germline): GTSNPN, SVGIG (reference sequence). Trimming pared 4 bases from V and 0 bases from J, leaving 12 bases between. Here the CDR3 DNA reads TGTGCCTGGAAATGGGGACCCGCAACTAATGAAAAACTGTTTTTT. Its translation: CAWKWGPATNEKLFF.

This clone was detected once. This chain joins TRBV30 and TRBJ1-2; no definite D call. Trimming left V 0 bases short and J 6 bases short, with 14 bases between. Germline V CDR1 and CDR2: GTSNPN, SVGIG (reference sequence). The CDR3 sequence is 14 residues long. The CDR3 loop is CAWSVDRTPHGYTF. The CDR3 DNA reads as TGTGCCTGGAGTGTTGATAGGACCCCCCATGGCTACACCTTC.

The chain employs TRBV28 and TRBJ1-4, with D hard to call. V was shortened by 4 bases and J by 8 bases, with 11 bases between the two germline ends. This CDR3 comprises 13 residues. Germline-derived CDR1 and CDR2 are MDHEN and SYDVKM. In DNA form, the CDR3 reads TGTGCCAGCAGTTCCTCCCACGGGGAAAAACTGTTTTTT. It translates to CASSSSHGEKLFF.

CDR3 sequence (DNA): TGTGCCAGCAGTTACTCTGCTCGGACCGACGCCTACGAGCAGTACTTC. Protein: CASSYSARTDAYEQYF. The V and J genes are TRBV6-5 and TRBJ2-7; D is unclear. Germline-derived CDR1 and CDR2 are MNHEY and SVGAGI. This CDR3 contains 16 residues. V lost 0 bases, J lost 2 bases, and 14 bases lay in between.

The chain couples TRBV10-2 to TRBJ2-7; 7 nucleotides match TRBD2. Germline V gene data show CDR1 as WSHSY and CDR2 as SAAADI. With 5 bases clipped from V and 0 bases from J, the junction kept 4 bases outside the gene matches. The CDR3 is made up of 14 amino acids. The CDR3 loop is CASSRLADSYEQYF. The CDR3 bases are TGCGCCAGCAGTAGGCTAGCGGACTCCTACGAGCAGTACTTC.

The chain employs TRBV28 and TRBJ1-5; perhaps TRBD1 as D (5 bases). The CDR3 has 16 residues. The germline V gene has CDR1 MDHEN and CDR2 SYDVKM. The V end was cut by 6 bases, the J end by 3 bases, with 18 bases between. The CDR3 DNA reads as TGTGCCAGCAGCCACCATACGGGAGGGGCCAATCAGCCCCAGCATTTT. Translated: CASSHHTGGANQPQHF.

V and J are TRBV7-8 and TRBJ2-1; 7 positions agree with TRBD1. The germline V gene has CDR1 SGHVS and CDR2 FQNEAQ. The CDR3 runs 17 residues. J was trimmed by 7 bases and V by 0 bases; bases with no gene match: 12. Written as DNA, the CDR3 is TGTGCCAGCAGCTTAGCGATCGCAGGGGGAGTCTTGAATGAGCAGTTCTTC. Its protein is CASSLAIAGGVLNEQFF.

The gene calls are TRBV5-1 and TRBJ2-7; 16 bases align to TRBD2. The CDR3 is 17 residues long. After removal of 7 bases from V and 5 bases from J, the junction contained 12 bases not matched to a gene. The germline CDR1 and CDR2 sequences are SGHRS and YFSETQ. The CDR3 loop is CASFPGTSGRAVDEQYF. Written as DNA, the CDR3 is TGCGCCAGCTTTCCCGGGACTAGCGGGAGGGCCGTCGACGAGCAGTACTTC.

V is TRBV28 and J is TRBJ1-1, with D possibly TRBD1 on 5 matching bases. Looked up from germline, CDR1 is MDHEN and CDR2 is SYDVKM. The length of the CDR3 is 14 residues. V lost 4 bases and J 5 bases, leaving 14 bases between the germline ends. This CDR3 reads CASSSTGGDTEAFF. CDR3 in DNA: TGTGCCAGCAGTTCAACGGGAGGGGATACTGAAGCTTTCTTT.

The chain links TRBV27 to TRBJ2-7, with 7 nucleotides matching TRBD2. J lost 2 bases, V lost 4 bases, and 5 bases had no gene match. Germline values: CDR1 MNHEY, CDR2 SMNVEV (reference sequence). The CDR3 extends over 14 amino acids. The CDR3, as DNA: TGTGCCAGCAGTTGGAGCGGGACCACCTACGAGCAGTACTTC. Translation: CASSWSGTTYEQYF.

This chain uses TRBV27 with TRBJ2-2; the match to TRBD1 covers 8 bases. The germline V gene encodes CDR1 MNHEY and CDR2 SMNVEV (reference sequence). The junction had 8 bases not matched to a gene; V was cut back by 7 bases and J by 1 base. The CDR3 is 16 amino acids. CDR3 residues: CASKPPGQGNTGELFF. The CDR3 region has the DNA TGTGCCAGCAAACCCCCCGGACAGGGGAACACCGGGGAGCTGTTTTTT.

The J gene is TRBJ2-7, the V gene TRBV6-5; 8 nucleotides line up with TRBD2. Germline CDR1 reads MNHEY; CDR2 reads SVGAGI. V shed 0 bases, J shed 2 bases, and the junction held 6 bases outside the gene matches. The CDR3 runs to 16 residues. The CDR3 DNA reads TGTGCCAGCAGTTACTCCCAACTAGCGGTAACCTACGAGCAGTACTTC. It is translated as CASSYSQLAVTYEQYF.

CDR3 DNA: TGCGCCAGCAGCCAAGGGCCAGGTTCCTACGAGCAGTACTTC. The encoded protein is CASSQGPGSYEQYF. The chain carries TRBV4-1 and TRBJ2-7, with D unclear. CDR3 length equals 14 residues. Trimming took off 1 base at V and 1 base at J, with 8 bases between the two ends. Germline-derived CDR1 and CDR2 are MGHRA and YSYEKL.

V gene TRBV6-4 combines with J gene TRBJ2-1; the match to TRBD2 covers 13 bases. V was pared by 11 bases and J by 7 bases, with 5 bases of the junction left unmatched. The germline CDR1 and CDR2 sequences are MRHNA and SNTAGT. The CDR3 is 13 residues long. The CDR3 nucleotides are TGTGCCTGGACTAGCGGGAGCGGGAATGAGCAGTTCTTC. It is translated as CAWTSGSGNEQFF.

The chain joins TRBV5-5 to TRBJ1-2; 7 bases match TRBD1. From germline, CDR1 is SGHKS and CDR2 YYEKEE (reference sequence). The CDR3 extends over 14 amino acids. The J segment lost 4 bases and the V segment lost 3 bases, leaving 6 bases of the junction unmatched. This CDR3 reads CASSSPGQSYGYTF. CDR3 nucleotide sequence: TGTGCCAGCAGCTCACCGGGACAGAGCTATGGCTACACCTTC.

This chain connects TRBV29-1 to TRBJ2-1, with TRBD2 matching 8 bases. The CDR3 extends over 15 amino acids. V gave up 3 bases and J gave up 7 bases; unmatched junction bases: 11. CDR1 and CDR2 from the germline V gene are SQVTM and ANQGSEA. CDR3 in amino acids: CSVDRRGAPSNEQFF. CDR3 bases: TGCAGCGTTGATCGGCGGGGGGCGCCGAGTAATGAGCAGTTCTTC.